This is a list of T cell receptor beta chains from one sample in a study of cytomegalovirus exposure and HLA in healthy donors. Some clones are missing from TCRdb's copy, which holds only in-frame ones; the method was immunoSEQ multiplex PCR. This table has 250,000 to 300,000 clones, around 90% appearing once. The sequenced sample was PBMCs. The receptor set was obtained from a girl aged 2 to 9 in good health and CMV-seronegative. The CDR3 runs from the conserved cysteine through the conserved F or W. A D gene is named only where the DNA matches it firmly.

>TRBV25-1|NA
CASSDPLASAFF
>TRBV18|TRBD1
CASSKDPGQGTYEQYF
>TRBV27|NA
CASSLSAGTNTEAFF
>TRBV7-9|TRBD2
CASSLRSSGRADSSDEQYF
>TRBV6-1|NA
CASARGTSSSDTQYF
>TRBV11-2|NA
CASSFSSVHEQFF
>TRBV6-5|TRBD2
CASSPAGALTDTQYF
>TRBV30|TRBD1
CAWSSRDRGQKQYF
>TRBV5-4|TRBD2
CASSADRGGNTGELFF
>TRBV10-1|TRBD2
CASSDLSGRNTGELFF
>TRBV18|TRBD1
CASSPGQTPYEQYF
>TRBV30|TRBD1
CAWSGQGRPEAFF
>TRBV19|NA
CASSWSTGRSSGNTIYF
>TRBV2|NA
CASSQGIVVREYEQYF
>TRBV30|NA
CAWSSPTGLSYEQYF
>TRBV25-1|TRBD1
CASSEWGQNYGYTF
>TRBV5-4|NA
CASSPGNTEAFF
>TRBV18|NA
CASSPPNRLYQETQYF
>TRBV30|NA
CAWAPGMNTEAFF
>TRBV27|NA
CASSRTPDGKYGYTF
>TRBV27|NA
CASSLFGRANQPQHF
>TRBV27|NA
CASSDGVNQPQHF
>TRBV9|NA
CASSVDFRDEKLFF
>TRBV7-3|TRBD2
CASSVAGGDQETQYF
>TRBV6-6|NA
CASSYRLTSGQPQHF
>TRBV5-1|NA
CASSLERGGSYEQYF
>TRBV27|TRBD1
CASSLGGDRAYEQYF
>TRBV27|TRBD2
CASSLLALADYNEQFF
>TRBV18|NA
CASSLAGVDQPQHF
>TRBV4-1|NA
CASSQWTDPGSPLHF
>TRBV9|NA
CASSVAQEPSMSGYTF
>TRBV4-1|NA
CASSQEWFGSPLHF
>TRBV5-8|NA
CASSFGGISFDEQYF
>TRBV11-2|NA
CASSSQSYEQYF
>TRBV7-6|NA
CASSPGGLFPYNEQFF
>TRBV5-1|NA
CASSSENSYEQYF